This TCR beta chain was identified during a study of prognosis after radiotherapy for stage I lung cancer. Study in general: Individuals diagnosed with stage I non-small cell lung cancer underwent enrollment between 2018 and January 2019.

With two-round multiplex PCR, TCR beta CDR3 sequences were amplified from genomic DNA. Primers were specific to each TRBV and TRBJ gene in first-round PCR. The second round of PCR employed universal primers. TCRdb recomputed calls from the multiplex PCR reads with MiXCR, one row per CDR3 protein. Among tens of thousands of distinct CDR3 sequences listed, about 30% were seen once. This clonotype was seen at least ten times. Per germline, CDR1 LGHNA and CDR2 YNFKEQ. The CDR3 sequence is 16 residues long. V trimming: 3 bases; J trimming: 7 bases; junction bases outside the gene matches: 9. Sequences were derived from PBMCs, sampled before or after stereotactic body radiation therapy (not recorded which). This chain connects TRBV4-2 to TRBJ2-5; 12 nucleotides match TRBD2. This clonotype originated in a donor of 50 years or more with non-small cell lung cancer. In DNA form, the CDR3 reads TGTGCCAGCAGCCAGGACACTAGCGGGGGGTTTGTGACCCAGTACTTC. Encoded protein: CASSQDTSGGFVTQYF.